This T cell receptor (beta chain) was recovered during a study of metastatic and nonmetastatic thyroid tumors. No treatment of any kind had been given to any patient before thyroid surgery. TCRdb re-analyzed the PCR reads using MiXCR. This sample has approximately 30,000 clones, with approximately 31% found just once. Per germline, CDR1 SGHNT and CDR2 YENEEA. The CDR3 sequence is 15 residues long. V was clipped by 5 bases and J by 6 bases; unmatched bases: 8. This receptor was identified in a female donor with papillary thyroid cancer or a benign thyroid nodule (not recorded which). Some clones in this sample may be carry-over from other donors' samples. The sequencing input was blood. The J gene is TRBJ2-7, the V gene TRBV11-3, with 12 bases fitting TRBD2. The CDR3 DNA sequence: TGTGCCAGCAGCCCCCGGACTAGCGGGAACTCCGAGCAGTACTTC. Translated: CASSPRTSGNSEQYF.